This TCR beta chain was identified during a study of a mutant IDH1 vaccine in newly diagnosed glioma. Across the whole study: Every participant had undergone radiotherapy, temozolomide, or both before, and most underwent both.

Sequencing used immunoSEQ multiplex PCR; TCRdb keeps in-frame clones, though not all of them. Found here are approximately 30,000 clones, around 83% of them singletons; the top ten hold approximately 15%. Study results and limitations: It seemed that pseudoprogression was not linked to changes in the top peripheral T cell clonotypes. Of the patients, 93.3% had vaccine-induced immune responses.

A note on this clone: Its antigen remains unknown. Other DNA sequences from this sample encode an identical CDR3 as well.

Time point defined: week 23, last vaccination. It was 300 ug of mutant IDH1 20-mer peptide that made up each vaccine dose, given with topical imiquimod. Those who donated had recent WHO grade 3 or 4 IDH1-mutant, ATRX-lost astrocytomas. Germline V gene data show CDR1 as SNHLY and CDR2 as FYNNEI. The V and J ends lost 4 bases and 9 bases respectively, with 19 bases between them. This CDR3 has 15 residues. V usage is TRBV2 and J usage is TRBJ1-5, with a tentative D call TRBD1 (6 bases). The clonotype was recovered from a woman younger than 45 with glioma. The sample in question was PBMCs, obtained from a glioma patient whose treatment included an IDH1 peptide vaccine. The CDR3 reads CASSVGAGLGPPQHF. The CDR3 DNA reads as TGTGCCAGCAGTGTGGGGGCCGGTCTTGGTCCGCCCCAGCATTTT.